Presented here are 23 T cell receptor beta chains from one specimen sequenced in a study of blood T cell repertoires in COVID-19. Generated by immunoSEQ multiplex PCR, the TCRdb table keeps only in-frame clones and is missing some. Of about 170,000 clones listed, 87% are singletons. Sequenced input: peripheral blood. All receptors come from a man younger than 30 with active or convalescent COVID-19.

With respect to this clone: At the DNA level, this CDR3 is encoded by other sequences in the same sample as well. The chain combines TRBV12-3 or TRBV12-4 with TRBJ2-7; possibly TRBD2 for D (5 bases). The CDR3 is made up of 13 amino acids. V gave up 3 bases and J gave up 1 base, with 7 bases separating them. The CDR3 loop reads CASSFGGSYEQYF. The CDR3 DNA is TGTGCCAGCAGTTTCGGAGGATCCTACGAGCAGTACTTC.

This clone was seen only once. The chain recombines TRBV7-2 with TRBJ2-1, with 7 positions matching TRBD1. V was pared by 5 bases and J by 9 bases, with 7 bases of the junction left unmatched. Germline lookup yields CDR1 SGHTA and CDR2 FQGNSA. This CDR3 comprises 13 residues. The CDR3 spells CASSRQGSPEQFF. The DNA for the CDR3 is TGTGCCAGCAGCAGACAGGGTTCCCCTGAGCAGTTCTTC. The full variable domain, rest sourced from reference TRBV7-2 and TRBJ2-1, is GAGVSQSPSNKVTEKGKDVELRCDPISGHTALYWYRQSLGQGLEFLIYFQGNSAPDKSGLPSDRFSAERTGGSVSTLTIQRTQQEDSAVYLCASSRQGSPEQFFGPGTRLTVL.

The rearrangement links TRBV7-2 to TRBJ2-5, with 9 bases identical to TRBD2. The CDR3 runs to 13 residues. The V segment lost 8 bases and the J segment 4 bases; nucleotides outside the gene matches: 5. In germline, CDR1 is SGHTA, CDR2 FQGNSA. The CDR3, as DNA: TGTGCCAGCTCTAGCGGGGCCGTAGAGACCCAGTACTTC. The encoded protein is CASSSGAVETQYF. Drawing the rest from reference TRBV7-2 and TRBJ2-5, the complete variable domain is GAGVSQSPSNKVTEKGKDVELRCDPISGHTALYWYRQSLGQGLEFLIYFQGNSAPDKSGLPSDRFSAERTGGSVSTLTIQRTQQEDSAVYLCASSSGAVETQYFGPGTRLLVL.

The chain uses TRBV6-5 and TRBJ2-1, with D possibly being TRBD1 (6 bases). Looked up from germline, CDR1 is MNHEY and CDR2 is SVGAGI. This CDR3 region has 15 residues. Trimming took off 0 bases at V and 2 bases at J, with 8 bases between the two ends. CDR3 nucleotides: TGTGCCAGCAGTTACTCGGCAGGGGCCTACAATGAGCAGTTCTTC. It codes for CASSYSAGAYNEQFF.

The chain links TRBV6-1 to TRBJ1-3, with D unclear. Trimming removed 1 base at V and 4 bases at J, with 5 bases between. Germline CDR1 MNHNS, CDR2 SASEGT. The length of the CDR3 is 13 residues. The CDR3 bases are TGTGCCAGCAGTGAAGTCCCAGGAAACACCATATATTTT. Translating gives CASSEVPGNTIYF.

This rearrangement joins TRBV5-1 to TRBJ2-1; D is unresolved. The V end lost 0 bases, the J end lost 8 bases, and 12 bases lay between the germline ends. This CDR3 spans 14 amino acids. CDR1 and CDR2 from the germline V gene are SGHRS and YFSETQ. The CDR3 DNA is TGCGCCAGCAGCTTGGGAGGTCTGGGTCATGAGCAGTTCTTC. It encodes CASSLGGLGHEQFF.

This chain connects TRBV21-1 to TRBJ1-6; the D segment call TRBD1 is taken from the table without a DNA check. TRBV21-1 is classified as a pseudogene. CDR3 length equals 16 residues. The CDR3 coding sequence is TGTGCCAGCAGCAGAGGAGGGGGCATATATAATTCACCCCTCCACTTT. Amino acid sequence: CASSRGGGIYNSPLHF.

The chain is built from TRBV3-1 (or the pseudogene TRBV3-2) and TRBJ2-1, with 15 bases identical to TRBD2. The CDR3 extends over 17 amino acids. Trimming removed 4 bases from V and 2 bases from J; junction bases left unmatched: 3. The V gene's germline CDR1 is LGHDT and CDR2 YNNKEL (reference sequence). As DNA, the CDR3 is TGTGCCAGCAGCCTTGGACTAGCGGGGGGGCCCTACAATGAGCAGTTCTTC. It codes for CASSLGLAGGPYNEQFF.

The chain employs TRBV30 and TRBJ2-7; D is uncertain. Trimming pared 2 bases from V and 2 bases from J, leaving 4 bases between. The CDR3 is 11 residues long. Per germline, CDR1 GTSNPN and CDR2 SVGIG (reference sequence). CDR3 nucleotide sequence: TGTGCCTGGAGTCAAACCTACGAGCAGTACTTC. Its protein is CAWSQTYEQYF. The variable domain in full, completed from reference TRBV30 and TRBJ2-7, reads SQTIHQWPATLVQPVGSPLSLECTVEGTSNPNLYWYRQAAGRGLQLLFYSVGIGQISSEVPQNLSASRPQDRQFILSSKKLLLSDSGFYLCAWSQTYEQYFGPGTRLTVT.

The CDR3 loop reads CASSQAPNSPLHF. Here the CDR3 DNA reads TGTGCCAGTAGCCAGGCCCCGAATTCACCCCTCCACTTT. The chain couples TRBV19 to TRBJ1-6; no reliable D call. CDR3 length: 13 amino acids. Looked up from germline, CDR1 is LNHDA and CDR2 is SQIVND (reference sequence). Deletions cut 6 bases from V and 7 bases from J, with 10 bases between.

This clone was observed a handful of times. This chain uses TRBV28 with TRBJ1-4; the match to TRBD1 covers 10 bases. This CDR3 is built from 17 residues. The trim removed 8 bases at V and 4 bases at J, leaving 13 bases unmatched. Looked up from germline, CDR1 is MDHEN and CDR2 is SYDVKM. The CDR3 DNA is TGTGCCAGCCAACCGCCCGGGACAGGGGCAGATAATGAAAAACTGTTTTTT. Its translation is CASQPPGTGADNEKLFF.

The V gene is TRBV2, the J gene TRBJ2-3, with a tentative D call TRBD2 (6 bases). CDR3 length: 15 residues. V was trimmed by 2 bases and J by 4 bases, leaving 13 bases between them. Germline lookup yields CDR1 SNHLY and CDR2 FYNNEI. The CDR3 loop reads CASSERGTGADTQYF. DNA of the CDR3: TGTGCCAGCAGTGAACGGGGAACGGGGGCAGATACGCAGTATTTT.

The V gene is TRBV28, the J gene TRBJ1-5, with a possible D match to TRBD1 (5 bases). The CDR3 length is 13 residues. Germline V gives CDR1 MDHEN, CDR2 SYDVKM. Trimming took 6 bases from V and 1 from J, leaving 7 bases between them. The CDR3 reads CASRGLSNQPQHF. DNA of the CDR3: TGTGCCAGCAGGGGGCTAAGCAATCAGCCCCAGCATTTT.

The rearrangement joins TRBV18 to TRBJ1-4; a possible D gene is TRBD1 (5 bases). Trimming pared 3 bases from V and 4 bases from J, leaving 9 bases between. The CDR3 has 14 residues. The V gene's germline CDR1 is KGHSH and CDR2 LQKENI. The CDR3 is CASSPSGGNEKLFF. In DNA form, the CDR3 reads TGTGCCAGCTCACCGAGCGGGGGTAATGAAAAACTGTTTTTT.

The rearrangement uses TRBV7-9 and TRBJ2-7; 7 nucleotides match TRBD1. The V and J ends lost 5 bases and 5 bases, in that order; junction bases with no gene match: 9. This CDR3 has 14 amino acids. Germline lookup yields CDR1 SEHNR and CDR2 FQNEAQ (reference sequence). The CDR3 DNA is TGTGCCAGCAGCGTCACAGGGGACGGGGACGAGCAGTACTTC. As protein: CASSVTGDGDEQYF.

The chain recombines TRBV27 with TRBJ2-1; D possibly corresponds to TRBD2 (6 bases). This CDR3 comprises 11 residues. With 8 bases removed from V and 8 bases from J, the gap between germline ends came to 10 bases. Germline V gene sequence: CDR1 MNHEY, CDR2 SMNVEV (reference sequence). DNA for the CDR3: TGTGCCAGCGTCGGGGGTCATGAGCAGTTCTTC. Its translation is CASVGGHEQFF.

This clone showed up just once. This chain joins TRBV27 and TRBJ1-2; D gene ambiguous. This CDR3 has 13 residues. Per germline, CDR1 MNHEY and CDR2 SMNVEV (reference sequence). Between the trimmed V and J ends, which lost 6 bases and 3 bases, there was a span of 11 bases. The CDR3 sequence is CASSPESYYGYTF. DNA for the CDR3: TGTGCCAGCAGCCCCGAGAGTTACTATGGCTACACCTTC.

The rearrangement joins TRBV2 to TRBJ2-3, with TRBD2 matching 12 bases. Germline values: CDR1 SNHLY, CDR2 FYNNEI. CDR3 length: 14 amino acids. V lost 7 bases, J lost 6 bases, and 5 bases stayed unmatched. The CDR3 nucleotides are TGTGCCAGCACGACTAGCGGGGGTGAGGATACGCAGTATTTT. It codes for CASTTSGGEDTQYF.

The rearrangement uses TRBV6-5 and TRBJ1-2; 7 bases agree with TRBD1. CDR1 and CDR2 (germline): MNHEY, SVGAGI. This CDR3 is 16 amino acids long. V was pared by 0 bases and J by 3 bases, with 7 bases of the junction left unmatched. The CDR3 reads CASSYSANRGHYGYTF. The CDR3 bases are TGTGCCAGCAGTTACTCAGCTAACAGGGGACACTATGGCTACACCTTC.

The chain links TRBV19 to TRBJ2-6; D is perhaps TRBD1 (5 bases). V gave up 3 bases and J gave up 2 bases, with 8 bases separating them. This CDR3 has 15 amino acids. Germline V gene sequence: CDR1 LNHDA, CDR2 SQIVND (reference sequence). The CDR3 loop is CASSIQGAGANVLTF. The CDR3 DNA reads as TGTGCCAGTAGTATTCAAGGGGCTGGGGCCAACGTCCTGACTTTC.

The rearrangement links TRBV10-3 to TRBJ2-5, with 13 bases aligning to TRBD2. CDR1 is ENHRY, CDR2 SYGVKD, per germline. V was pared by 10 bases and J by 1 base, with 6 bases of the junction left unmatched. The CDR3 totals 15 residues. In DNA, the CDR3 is TGTGCCACGGGGGGACTAGCGGGGCCCCAAGAGACCCAGTACTTC. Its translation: CATGGLAGPQETQYF.

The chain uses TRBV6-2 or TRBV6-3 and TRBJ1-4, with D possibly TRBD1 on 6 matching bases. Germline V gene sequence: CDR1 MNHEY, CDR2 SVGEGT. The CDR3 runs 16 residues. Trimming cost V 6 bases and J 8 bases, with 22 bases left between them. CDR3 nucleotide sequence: TGTGCCAGCAGCCGAGACACGACAGGAATTGGGGAAAAACTGTTTTTT. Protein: CASSRDTTGIGEKLFF.

The CDR3 coding sequence is TGTGCCAGCAGCCCCCTCATGGCCCCGCTTGGAGCTTTCTTT. It translates to CASSPLMAPLGAFF. The J gene is TRBJ1-1, the V gene TRBV14; D call uncertain. Per germline, CDR1 SGHDN and CDR2 FVKESK. The CDR3 covers 14 residues. Trimming pared 4 bases from V and 10 bases from J, leaving 19 bases between.